A selection of T cell receptor beta chains follows, all from one sample in a study of T cells after yellow fever vaccination. MiXCR, run by TCRdb on the 5' RACE reads, gives a single entry per CDR3 protein. Seen here are tens of thousands of distinct CDR3 sequences, more than 5.5% observed once, and the top ten hold roughly 29%. This specimen was CD8+ T cells sorted from PBMCs, taken approximately 11 days after the first yellow fever vaccination. These TCRs come from a young man who received the YFV17D yellow fever vaccine. Each CDR3 is given with its conserved first and last residue. Each record gives: clone size, J gene, D gene, V gene, CDR3 protein, CDR3 DNA. A D gene is named only where the DNA matches it firmly. Clone size is stated in some rows and not others, as once, few, many or a class when expanded.

many TRBJ2-5 - TRBV7-9 CATPMVGEETQYF TGTGCCACCCCGATGGTTGGGGAAGAGACCCAGTACTTC
many TRBJ1-5 - TRBV4-1 CASSQAYRVNQPQHF TGCGCCAGCAGCCAAGCCTACAGGGTAAATCAGCCCCAGCATTTT
many TRBJ1-5 - TRBV5-8 CASSDQGGNQPQHF TGTGCCAGCAGCGACCAGGGAGGGAATCAGCCCCAGCATTTT
few TRBJ2-2 TRBD1 TRBV4-3 CASSRLGQGYPGELFF TGCGCCAGCAGCCGTTTGGGACAGGGGTACCCCGGGGAGCTGTTTTTT
many TRBJ2-3 TRBD2 TRBV7-9 CASSQTSGYTDTQYF TGTGCCAGCAGCCAGACTAGCGGGTACACAGATACGCAGTATTTT
many TRBJ2-1 TRBD1 TRBV7-9 CASSRTGNGINEQFF TGTGCCAGCAGCCGGACAGGGAACGGAATCAATGAGCAGTTCTTC
- TRBJ2-4 - TRBV6-2/TRBV6-3 CASSKGFNIQYF TGTGCCAGCAGTAAGGGTTTTAACATTCAGTACTTC
many TRBJ2-5 TRBD2 TRBV11-2 CASTLMTSGGAQYF TGTGCCAGCACCCTAATGACTAGCGGGGGAGCCCAGTACTTC
many TRBJ1-1 - TRBV5-1 CASSLGHREDYTEAFF TGCGCCAGCAGCTTGGGGCACAGGGAGGATTACACTGAAGCTTTCTTT
many TRBJ2-2 - TRBV12-3/TRBV12-4 CASSPRAEGELFF TGTGCCAGCAGTCCACGGGCCGAAGGGGAGCTGTTTTTT
- TRBJ2-3 TRBD1 TRBV7-9 CASSPPGQGSTDTQYF TGTGCCAGCAGCCCCCCGGGACAGGGAAGCACAGATACGCAGTATTTT
- TRBJ2-1 - TRBV5-1 CASSLRTPSNEQFF TGCGCCAGCAGCTTGAGGACCCCAAGCAATGAGCAGTTCTTC
few TRBJ1-1 - TRBV29-1 CSVTPGLGYTEAFF TGCAGCGTTACCCCGGGCCTAGGTTACACTGAAGCTTTCTTT
- TRBJ1-4 TRBD1 TRBV11-2 CASSSKLTGAGEKLFF TGTGCCAGCAGCTCAAAGTTAACAGGGGCAGGGGAAAAACTGTTTTTT
many TRBJ2-1 - TRBV9 CASSSEPGPEQFF TGTGCCAGCAGCTCAGAGCCAGGGCCTGAGCAGTTCTTC
- TRBJ1-1 - TRBV6-2/TRBV6-3 CASSYSSPPGPNTEAFF TGTGCCAGCAGTTACTCGAGCCCGCCGGGGCCGAACACTGAAGCTTTCTTT
many TRBJ1-1 - TRBV29-1 CSVGMNTEAFF TGCAGCGTTGGGATGAACACTGAAGCTTTCTTT
- TRBJ1-2 - TRBV6-5 CASSYSSWGNGYTF TGTGCCAGCAGTTACTCGAGTTGGGGGAATGGCTACACCTTC
many TRBJ2-1 TRBD2 TRBV7-6 CASSLLGTSGYEQFF TGTGCCAGCAGCTTGCTTGGGACTAGCGGTTACGAGCAGTTCTTC
- TRBJ1-1 TRBD1 TRBV30 CAWSTTGRGAMNTEAFF TGTGCCTGGAGCACGACAGGGAGGGGGGCGATGAACACTGAAGCTTTCTTT
many TRBJ1-3 - TRBV7-2 CASSLGARVFGNTIYF TGTGCCAGCAGCTTAGGGGCCAGGGTCTTTGGAAACACCATATATTTT
few TRBJ2-2 - TRBV5-4 CASSPGLGELFF TGTGCCAGCAGCCCCGGCCTCGGGGAGCTGTTTTTT
- TRBJ2-1 - TRBV14 CASSADVSSYNEQFF TGTGCCAGCAGCGCAGACGTGAGCTCCTACAATGAGCAGTTCTTC
few TRBJ1-6 - TRBV6-5 CASSYGEGSGSPLHF TGTGCCAGCAGTTACGGAGAAGGATCGGGTTCACCCCTCCACTTT
- TRBJ2-7 - TRBV5-1 CASIPPDSYEQYF TGCGCCAGCATCCCTCCGGACTCCTACGAGCAGTACTTC
- TRBJ2-1 TRBD2 TRBV7-9 CASRHSGGAYNEQFF TGTGCCAGCAGACATAGCGGGGGGGCCTACAATGAGCAGTTCTTC
many TRBJ2-1 TRBD2 TRBV4-3 CASSRDRRLAGSYNEQFF TGCGCCAGCAGCCGAGACCGGAGACTAGCGGGGTCCTACAATGAGCAGTTCTTC
- TRBJ1-2 TRBD1 TRBV7-9 CASSLWTGDGYTF TGTGCCAGCAGCCTCTGGACAGGGGACGGCTACACCTTC
few TRBJ1-2 - TRBV5-4 CASSFPGAYGYTF TGTGCCAGCAGCTTCCCGGGTGCCTATGGCTACACCTTC
- TRBJ1-1 - TRBV13 CASSLGRVNTEAFF TGTGCCAGCAGCTTAGGCCGGGTGAACACTGAAGCTTTCTTT
- TRBJ2-1 - TRBV19 CASSAGLEQFF TGTGCCAGTAGTGCCGGACTTGAGCAGTTCTTC
many TRBJ1-1 - TRBV7-6 CASSSTWASNTEAFF TGTGCCAGCAGCTCTACTTGGGCTTCGAACACTGAAGCTTTCTTT
many TRBJ2-3 TRBD2 TRBV4-1 CASSQDRGVNTDTQYF TGCGCCAGCAGCCAAGATCGGGGGGTTAACACAGATACGCAGTATTTT
- TRBJ1-1 - TRBV5-1 CASSLDEFILMNTEAFF TGCGCCAGCAGCCTGGATGAATTCATCCTTATGAACACTGAAGCTTTCTTT
many TRBJ1-6 - TRBV27 CASSSLGPLNSPLHF TGTGCCAGCAGTTCATTGGGACCGCTTAATTCACCCCTCCACTTT
many TRBJ2-2 - TRBV18 CASSPAGNTGELFF TGTGCCAGCTCACCAGCGGGGAACACCGGGGAGCTGTTTTTT
- TRBJ2-7 TRBD2 TRBV7-2 CASTPGLAGYLSYEQYF TGTGCCAGCACCCCGGGACTAGCGGGGTACCTCTCCTACGAGCAGTACTTC
few TRBJ2-1 - TRBV2 CASSGPQTFSYNEQFF TGTGCCAGCAGTGGTCCCCAGACATTTTCCTACAATGAGCAGTTCTTC
- TRBJ2-5 - TRBV11-1 CAIIKGETQYF TGTGCCATCATAAAAGGAGAGACCCAGTACTTC
many TRBJ2-1 - TRBV7-9 CASSPVGKSSYNEQFF TGTGCCAGCAGCCCCGTAGGGAAGAGCTCCTACAATGAGCAGTTCTTC
few TRBJ1-1 TRBD1 TRBV3-1 CASSHHRGLNTEAFF TGTGCCAGCAGCCACCACAGGGGATTGAACACTGAAGCTTTCTTT
many TRBJ2-3 TRBD2 TRBV18 CASSPVASGATGDTQYF TGTGCCAGCTCACCGGTGGCTAGCGGGGCAACCGGAGATACGCAGTATTTT
many TRBJ2-1 - TRBV11-3 CASSLATGNEQFF TGTGCCAGCAGCTTGGCCACGGGCAATGAGCAGTTCTTC
- TRBJ2-6 - TRBV7-2 CASSLASGGANVLTF TGTGCCAGCAGCTTAGCGTCAGGTGGGGCCAACGTCCTGACTTTC
many TRBJ1-6 - TRBV14 CASSYRAYNSPLHF TGTGCCAGCAGCTACCGGGCCTATAATTCACCCCTCCACTTT